The clone carrying this TCR beta chain was counted only a few times. Its specificity is unknown. The junction differs from germline at one of its ends, possibly a read error. This specimen comes from a study of post-analysis software for immune sequencing data. Whole-study context: Recorded subtypes: relapsing-remitting, secondary progressive, progressive-relapsing; some patients unannotated. Study results and limitations: About five TRBV segments occurring more often in patients than controls included TRBV5-6, TRBV5-1 and TRBV20-1. Controls showed significantly higher normalized Chao1 diversity than did multiple sclerosis patients.

Every TCR beta cDNA library bore unique molecular identifiers. Each batch of about 0.95 to 10 million T cells produced hundreds of thousands of cDNA molecules. TCRdb processed the PCR reads anew with MiXCR; each CDR3 protein has one entry. The data contain 650,000 to 900,000 distinct CDR3 sequences, 46% of them seen just once; the ten biggest clones take up just under 5%. There are 14 residues in the CDR3. Germline CDR1 reads SSHAT; CDR2 reads FNYEAQ (reference sequence). The chain joins TRBV7-7 to TRBJ2-1; the match to TRBD2 covers 10 bases. This receptor was obtained from a girl between 5 and 17 years old with multiple sclerosis. Input material: blood. The CDR3 loop is CASSPSGRTNEQFF. The CDR3 nucleotides read TGTGCTAGCAGCCCTAGCGGGAGAACCAATGAGCAGTTCTTC.